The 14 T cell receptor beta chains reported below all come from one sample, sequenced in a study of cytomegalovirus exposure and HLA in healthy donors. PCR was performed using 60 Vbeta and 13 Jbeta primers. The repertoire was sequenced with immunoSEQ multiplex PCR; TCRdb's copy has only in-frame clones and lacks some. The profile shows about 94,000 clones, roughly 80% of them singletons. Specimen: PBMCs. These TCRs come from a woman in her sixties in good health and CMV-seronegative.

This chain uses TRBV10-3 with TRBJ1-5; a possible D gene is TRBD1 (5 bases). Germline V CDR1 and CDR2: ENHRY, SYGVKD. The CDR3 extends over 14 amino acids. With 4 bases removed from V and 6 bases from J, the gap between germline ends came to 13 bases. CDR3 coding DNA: TGTGCCATCAGTGTGGGGCAGTCGGGTCAGCCCCAGCATTTT. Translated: CAISVGQSGQPQHF.

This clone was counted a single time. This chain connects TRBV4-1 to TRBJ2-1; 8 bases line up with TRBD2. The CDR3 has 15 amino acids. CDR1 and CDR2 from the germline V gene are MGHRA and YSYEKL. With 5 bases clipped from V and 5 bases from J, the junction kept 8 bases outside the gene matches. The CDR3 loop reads CASSVRAGGNNEQFF. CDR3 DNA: TGCGCCAGCAGCGTCCGGGCGGGGGGTAACAATGAGCAGTTCTTC.

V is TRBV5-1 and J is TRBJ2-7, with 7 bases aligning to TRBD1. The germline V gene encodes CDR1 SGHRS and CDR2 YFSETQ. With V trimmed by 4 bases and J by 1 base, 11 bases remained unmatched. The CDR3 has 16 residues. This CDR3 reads CASSLGGSIVSYEQYF. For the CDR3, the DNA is TGCGCCAGCAGCCTAGGGGGCTCGATAGTATCCTACGAGCAGTACTTC. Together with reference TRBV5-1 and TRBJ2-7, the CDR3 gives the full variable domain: KAGVTQTPRYLIKTRGQQVTLSCSPISGHRSVSWYQQTPGQGLQFLFEYFSETQRNKGNFPGRFSGRQFSNSRSEMNVSTLELGDSALYLCASSLGGSIVSYEQYFGPGTRLTVT.

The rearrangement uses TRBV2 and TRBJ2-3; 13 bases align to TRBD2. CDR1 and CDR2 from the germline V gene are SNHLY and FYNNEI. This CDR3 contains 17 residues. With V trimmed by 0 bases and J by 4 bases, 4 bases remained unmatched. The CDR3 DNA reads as TGTGCCAGCAGTGAAGCCCGACTAGCGGGAGGAGCAGATACGCAGTATTTT. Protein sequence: CASSEARLAGGADTQYF. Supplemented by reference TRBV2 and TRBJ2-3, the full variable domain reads EPEVTQTPSHQVTQMGQEVILRCVPISNHLYFYWYRQILGQKVEFLVSFYNNEISEKSEIFDDQFSVERPDGSNFTLKIRSTKLEDSAMYFCASSEARLAGGADTQYFGPGTRLTVL.

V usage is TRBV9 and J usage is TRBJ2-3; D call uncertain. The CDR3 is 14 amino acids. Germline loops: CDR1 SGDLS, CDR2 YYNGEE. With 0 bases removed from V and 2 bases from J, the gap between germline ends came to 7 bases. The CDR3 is CASSVEAHTDTQYF. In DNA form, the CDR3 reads TGTGCCAGCAGCGTAGAAGCCCACACAGATACGCAGTATTTT.

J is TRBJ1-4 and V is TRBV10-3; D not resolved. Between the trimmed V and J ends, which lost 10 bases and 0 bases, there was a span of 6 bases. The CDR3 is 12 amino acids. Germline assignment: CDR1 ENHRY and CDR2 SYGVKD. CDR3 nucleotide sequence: TGTGCCAGCCAGGCAACTAATGAAAAACTGTTTTTT. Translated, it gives CASQATNEKLFF.

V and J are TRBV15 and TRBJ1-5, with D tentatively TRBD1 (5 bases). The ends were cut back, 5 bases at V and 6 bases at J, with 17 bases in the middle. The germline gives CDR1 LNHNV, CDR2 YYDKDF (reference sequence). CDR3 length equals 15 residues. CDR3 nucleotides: TGTGCCACCAGCTTCTCAGGGTCGGAAGTTCAGCCCCAGCATTTT. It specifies CATSFSGSEVQPQHF.

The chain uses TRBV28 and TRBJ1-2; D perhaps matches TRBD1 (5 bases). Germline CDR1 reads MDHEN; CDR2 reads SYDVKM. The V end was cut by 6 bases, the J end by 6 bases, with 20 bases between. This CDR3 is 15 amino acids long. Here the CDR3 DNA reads TGTGCCAGCAGCATACCGGTGGCAGGGTTGCATGGCTACACCTTC. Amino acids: CASSIPVAGLHGYTF.

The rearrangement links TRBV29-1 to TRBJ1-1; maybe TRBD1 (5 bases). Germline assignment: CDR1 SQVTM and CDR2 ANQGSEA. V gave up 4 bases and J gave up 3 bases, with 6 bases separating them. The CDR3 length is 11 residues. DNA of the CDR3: TGCAGCGTTGCGGGGGACACTGAAGCTTTCTTT. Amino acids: CSVAGDTEAFF.

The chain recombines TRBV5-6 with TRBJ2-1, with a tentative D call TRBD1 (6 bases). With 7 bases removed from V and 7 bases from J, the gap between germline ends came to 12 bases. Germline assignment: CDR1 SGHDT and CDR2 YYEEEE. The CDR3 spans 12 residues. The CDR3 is CASLGQGNEQFF. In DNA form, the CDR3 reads TGTGCCAGCCTTGGGCAGGGGAATGAGCAGTTCTTC.

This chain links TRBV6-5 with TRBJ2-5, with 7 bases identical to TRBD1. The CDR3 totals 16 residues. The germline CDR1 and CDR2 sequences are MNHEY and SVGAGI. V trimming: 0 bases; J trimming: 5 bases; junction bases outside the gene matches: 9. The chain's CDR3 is CASSYSRQGQGETQYF. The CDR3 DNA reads TGTGCCAGCAGTTACTCGCGACAGGGTCAAGGGGAGACCCAGTACTTC.

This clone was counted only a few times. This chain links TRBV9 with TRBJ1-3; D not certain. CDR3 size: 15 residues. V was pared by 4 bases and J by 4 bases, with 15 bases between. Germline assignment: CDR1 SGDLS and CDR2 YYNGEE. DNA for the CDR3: TGTGCCAGCAGCCTGACATTTGGGCCCGGAAACACCATATATTTT. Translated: CASSLTFGPGNTIYF.

The CDR3 protein is CASSPQGAEQPQHF. The CDR3 coding sequence is TGTGCCAGCAGTCCACAGGGGGCTGAACAGCCCCAGCATTTT. V usage is TRBV28 and J usage is TRBJ1-5; 9 bases align to TRBD1. The V segment lost 5 bases and the J segment 7 bases; nucleotides outside the gene matches: 6. Germline V gives CDR1 MDHEN, CDR2 SYDVKM. This CDR3 comprises 14 residues.

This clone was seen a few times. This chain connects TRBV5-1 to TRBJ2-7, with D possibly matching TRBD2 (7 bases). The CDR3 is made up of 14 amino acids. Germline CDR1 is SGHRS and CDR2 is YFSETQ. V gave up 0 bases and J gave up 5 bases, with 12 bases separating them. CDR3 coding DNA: TGCGCCAGCAGCTTGGTGGGGGGGCTGGACGAGCAGTACTTC. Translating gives CASSLVGGLDEQYF.